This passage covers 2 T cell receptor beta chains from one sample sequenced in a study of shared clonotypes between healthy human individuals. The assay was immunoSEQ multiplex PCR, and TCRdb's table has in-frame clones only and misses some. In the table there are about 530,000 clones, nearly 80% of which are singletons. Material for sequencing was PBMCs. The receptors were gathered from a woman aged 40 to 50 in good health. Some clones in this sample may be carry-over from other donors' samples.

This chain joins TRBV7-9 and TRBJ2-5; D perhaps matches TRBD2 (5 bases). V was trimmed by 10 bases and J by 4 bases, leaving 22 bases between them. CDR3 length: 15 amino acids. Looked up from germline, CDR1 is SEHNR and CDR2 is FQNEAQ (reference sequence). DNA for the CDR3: TGTGCCACCGTGAAAAGGAGGCTCGGAGGAGAGACCCAGTACTTC. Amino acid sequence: CATVKRRLGGETQYF.

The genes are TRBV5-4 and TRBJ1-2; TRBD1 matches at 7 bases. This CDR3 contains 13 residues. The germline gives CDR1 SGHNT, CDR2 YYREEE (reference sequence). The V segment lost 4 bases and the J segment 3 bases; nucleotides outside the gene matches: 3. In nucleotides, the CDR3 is TGTGCCAGCAGCCGCGGGACAGACTATGGCTACACCTTC. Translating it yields CASSRGTDYGYTF.